Below are 31 T cell receptor beta chains sequenced from a single sample in a study of blood T cell repertoires in COVID-19. The protocol was immunoSEQ multiplex PCR, while the TCRdb copy is restricted to in-frame clones and leaves out a portion. The sample lists about 280,000 clones; around 88% were seen once. Material for sequencing was peripheral blood. Every receptor here comes from a woman aged 25 to 39 who had recovered from COVID-19.

This clone was recorded only once. The chain recombines TRBV4-3 with TRBJ1-3; D remains unclear. There are 15 residues in the CDR3. From germline, CDR1 is LGHNA and CDR2 YSLEER. Trimming left V 0 bases short and J 1 base short, with 7 bases between. The CDR3 DNA sequence: TGCGCCAGCAGCCAAGATCTGGCATCTGGAAACACCATATATTTT. Translation gives CASSQDLASGNTIYF.

The rearrangement links TRBV19 to TRBJ2-1; possibly TRBD2 for D (5 bases). CDR3 size: 13 residues. V lost 3 bases and J 10 bases, leaving 13 bases between the germline ends. CDR1 and CDR2 (germline): LNHDA, SQIVND (reference sequence). CDR3 amino acids: CASSIIQREEQFF. The CDR3 nucleotides are TGTGCCAGTAGTATTATACAGAGGGAAGAGCAGTTCTTC.

The chain uses TRBV11-2 and TRBJ1-1, with D possibly TRBD1 on 5 matching bases. The CDR3 loop spans 15 amino acids. The V end was cut by 5 bases, the J end by 2 bases, with 15 bases between. Germline loops: CDR1 SGHAT, CDR2 FQNNGV. The DNA for the CDR3 is TGTGCCAGCAGCACCCGGGGGGTACCAAACACTGAAGCTTTCTTT. Its protein product is CASSTRGVPNTEAFF.

The chain is built from TRBV11-2 and TRBJ2-1; D is perhaps TRBD2 (5 bases). CDR3 size: 15 residues. The germline gives CDR1 SGHAT, CDR2 FQNNGV. The V end was cut by 5 bases, the J end by 4 bases, with 15 bases between. The DNA of the CDR3 is TGTGCCAGCAGCAACGAGCGGATTCGTTACAATGAGCAGTTCTTC. This gives the protein CASSNERIRYNEQFF.

V gene TRBV7-2 combines with J gene TRBJ2-1; the match to TRBD2 covers 11 bases. The germline CDR1 and CDR2 sequences are SGHTA and FQGNSA. Trimming cost V 1 base and J 4 bases; bases outside gene matches: 3. The CDR3 consists of 16 residues. DNA of the CDR3: TGTGCCAGCAGCTTAGGGGTAGCGGGAGGGTACAATGAGCAGTTCTTC. Its protein is CASSLGVAGGYNEQFF.

The chain is built from TRBV5-4 and TRBJ1-1; 8 bases are a match to TRBD1. V shed 0 bases and J 11 bases; nucleotides not matched to a gene: 15. Germline V gene data show CDR1 as SGHNT and CDR2 as YYREEE (reference sequence). The CDR3 is 16 amino acids. In nucleotides, the CDR3 is TGTGCCAGCAGCTTGGGGTCGGCAGGGGGCGCCCGGGGCGCTTTCTTT. It is translated as CASSLGSAGGARGAFF.

This chain links TRBV5-4 with TRBJ1-1, with D possibly TRBD1 on 6 matching bases. The CDR3 extends over 14 amino acids. Trimming took 6 bases from V and 0 from J, leaving 12 bases between them. CDR1 SGHNT and CDR2 YYREEE come from the germline V gene (reference sequence). The CDR3 DNA sequence: TGTGCCAGCATCGGGCAGGGGCTGAACACTGAAGCTTTCTTT. Translation: CASIGQGLNTEAFF.

This chain links TRBV18 with TRBJ2-5; TRBD1 is a possible D gene (5 bases). V was clipped by 0 bases and J by 5 bases, with 22 bases between them. The CDR3 runs 18 residues. CDR1 is KGHSH and CDR2 is LQKENI in the germline V gene. The CDR3 DNA reads as TGTGCCAGCTCACCACCGGATTTACCGCCAGGGCCTTTGGAGACCCAGTACTTC. Protein sequence: CASSPPDLPPGPLETQYF.

A word on this clone: The junction shows a germline mismatch at one end, possibly a read error. V usage is TRBV14 and J usage is TRBJ1-2; 9 nucleotides match TRBD1. Germline CDR1 SGHDN, CDR2 FVKESK. CDR3 length: 14 amino acids. CDR3 loop: CASSQAGTGPLRAF. The DNA of the CDR3 is TGTGCCAGCAGCCAAGCGGGGACAGGGCCCCTTAGGGCCTTC.

The chain recombines TRBV6-2 or TRBV6-3 with TRBJ1-5; 10 nucleotides agree with TRBD1. V gave up 1 base and J gave up 0 bases; unmatched junction bases: 6. CDR3 length: 18 amino acids. CDR1 is MNHEY and CDR2 is SVGEGT in the germline V gene. CDR3 sequence (DNA): TGTGCCAGCAGTTACTGGTTTGGACAGGGGGTTAGCAATCAGCCCCAGCATTTT. Amino acid sequence: CASSYWFGQGVSNQPQHF.

V and J are TRBV27 and TRBJ2-5, with TRBD2 matching 14 bases. The CDR3 has 18 residues. Trimming took 4 bases from V and 1 from J; bases not matched to a gene: 8. Per germline, CDR1 MNHEY and CDR2 SMNVEV (reference sequence). As DNA, the CDR3 is TGTGCCAGCAGTTCAGGACTAGCGGGGGGCCGGGTCCAAGAGACCCAGTACTTC. Its translation is CASSSGLAGGRVQETQYF.

This clone occurred a few times. The V call is TRBV6-5, the J call TRBJ1-5, with 8 bases that match TRBD1. The CDR3 has 15 amino acids. The ends lost 6 bases at V and 8 bases at J; junction bases unmatched: 12. Germline CDR1 and CDR2: MNHEY and SVGAGI. The CDR3 reads CASREGQALGEPQHF. The CDR3 nucleotides read TGTGCCAGCAGAGAGGGACAGGCCCTTGGAGAGCCCCAGCATTTT.

The chain's CDR3 is CASSLNAGDQPQHF. The DNA for the CDR3 is TGTGCCAGCAGCTTAAATGCAGGGGATCAGCCCCAGCATTTT. The genes are TRBV11-2 and TRBJ1-5; maybe TRBD1 (6 bases). V lost 2 bases to trimming and J lost 5 bases, with 10 bases between them. Germline CDR1 and CDR2: SGHAT and FQNNGV. The CDR3 has 14 amino acids.

The chain is built from TRBV18 and TRBJ2-5; tentatively, D is TRBD2 (5 bases). The germline V and J ends were trimmed by 1 base and 4 bases, with 7 bases remaining between them. CDR3 length: 13 amino acids. CDR1 is KGHSH and CDR2 is LQKENI in the germline V gene. CDR3 DNA: TGTGCCAGCTCACCACTGGCGGGAGAGACCCAGTACTTC. Amino acids: CASSPLAGETQYF.

The V call is TRBV5-4, the J call TRBJ1-2; possible D gene TRBD1, 6 bases. V lost 4 bases and J 3 bases, leaving 13 bases between the germline ends. This CDR3 contains 14 residues. Germline assignment: CDR1 SGHNT and CDR2 YYREEE (reference sequence). CDR3 loop: CASSQGGGDYGYTF. The CDR3 DNA reads TGTGCCAGCAGCCAAGGGGGGGGAGACTATGGCTACACCTTC.

This rearrangement joins TRBV30 to TRBJ1-6, with D perhaps TRBD1 (6 bases). In germline, CDR1 is GTSNPN, CDR2 SVGIG (reference sequence). The CDR3 spans 13 residues. V was pared by 5 bases and J by 9 bases, with 14 bases between. The CDR3 here is CAWAKGGFSPLHF. The CDR3 DNA is TGTGCCTGGGCAAAAGGGGGTTTTTCACCCCTCCACTTT.

This clone was seen only once. V and J are TRBV6-5 and TRBJ2-5; 8 nucleotides agree with TRBD2. The V gene end was trimmed by 4 bases and the J gene end by 5 bases; junction bases not matched to a gene: 9. The CDR3 runs 15 residues. Germline V gene sequence: CDR1 MNHEY, CDR2 SVGAGI. CDR3 bases: TGTGCCAGCAGTTCTTCTAGCGGGCCAGGGGAGACCCAGTACTTC. This translates into CASSSSSGPGETQYF.

This chain connects TRBV19 to TRBJ2-2; TRBD2 aligns across 7 bases. The CDR3 totals 17 residues. Germline lookup yields CDR1 LNHDA and CDR2 SQIVND (reference sequence). J gave up 3 bases and V 2 bases, and 9 bases lay outside the gene matches. The CDR3 is CASSIRWGGTDTGELFF. CDR3 DNA sequence: TGTGCCAGTAGTATAAGGTGGGGGGGTACGGACACCGGGGAGCTGTTTTTT.

This clone was counted a few times. The rearrangement links TRBV4-1 to TRBJ1-6; TRBD1 might be the D (6 bases). The CDR3 loop spans 17 amino acids. V gave up 0 bases and J gave up 9 bases, with 18 bases separating them. Germline CDR1 reads MGHRA; CDR2 reads YSYEKL. CDR3 amino acids: CASSQDRTGTNRSPLHF. CDR3 bases: TGCGCCAGCAGCCAAGATCGAACAGGGACGAACCGTTCACCCCTCCACTTT.

The J gene is TRBJ2-5, the V gene TRBV2; maybe TRBD2 (6 bases). CDR1 and CDR2 from the germline V gene are SNHLY and FYNNEI. The CDR3 spans 14 residues. The V end lost 4 bases, the J end lost 4 bases, and 13 bases lay between the germline ends. The CDR3 here is CASSVIAESETQYF. The CDR3 region has the DNA TGTGCCAGCAGTGTGATAGCGGAGTCAGAGACCCAGTACTTC.

J is TRBJ2-1 and V is TRBV2; possible D gene TRBD2, 5 bases. The CDR3 covers 14 residues. The germline V gene encodes CDR1 SNHLY and CDR2 FYNNEI. Trimming cost V 2 bases and J 4 bases, with 9 bases left between them. This CDR3 is CASSEREGYNEQFF. For the CDR3, the DNA is TGTGCCAGCAGTGAACGGGAAGGTTACAATGAGCAGTTCTTC.

The chain recombines TRBV7-9 with TRBJ1-1; D call uncertain. CDR3 length: 11 residues. V lost 11 bases and J lost 7, with 14 bases in between. Germline V lookup: CDR1 SEHNR, CDR2 FQNEAQ (reference sequence). In nucleotides, the CDR3 is TGTGCCGGAAAATTGGGCAGTGAAGCTTTCTTT. It encodes CAGKLGSEAFF. Full variable domain (remainder filled in from reference TRBV7-9 and TRBJ1-1): DTGVSQNPRHKITKRGQNVTFRCDPISEHNRLYWYRQTLGQGPEFLTYFQNEAQLEKSRLLSDRFSAERPKGSFSTLEIQRTEQGDSAMYLCAGKLGSEAFFGQGTRLTVV.

The V gene is TRBV7-9, the J gene TRBJ1-4; the match to TRBD1 covers 9 bases. The trim removed 5 bases at V and 5 bases at J, leaving 3 bases unmatched. This CDR3 contains 14 residues. Germline V gives CDR1 SEHNR, CDR2 FQNEAQ (reference sequence). In nucleotides, the CDR3 is TGTGCCAGCAGCCCCGGACAGGGGAATGAAAAACTGTTTTTT. Translation gives CASSPGQGNEKLFF.

The chain joins TRBV5-4 to TRBJ2-3, with 8 bases identical to TRBD2. The germline V gene has CDR1 SGHNT and CDR2 YYREEE (reference sequence). Losses at the gene ends were 2 bases for V and 2 bases for J; bases not matched to a gene: 7. CDR3 length equals 16 residues. The CDR3 region has the DNA TGTGCCAGCAGCTTAGGGACTAGGCGCTTCACAGATACGCAGTATTTT. Amino acid sequence: CASSLGTRRFTDTQYF.

This clone showed up just once. V usage is TRBV2 and J usage is TRBJ2-3, with TRBD2 as a possible D gene (7 bases). This CDR3 contains 14 residues. Germline CDR1 and CDR2: SNHLY and FYNNEI. The ends were cut back, 4 bases at V and 4 bases at J, with 12 bases in the middle. CDR3 coding DNA: TGTGCCAGCAGTGCAAGGGGGGGCCCAGATACGCAGTATTTT. It encodes CASSARGGPDTQYF.

This chain links TRBV5-8 with TRBJ1-5; TRBD1 agrees at 9 bases. This CDR3 comprises 15 residues. V shed 3 bases and J 3 bases; nucleotides not matched to a gene: 4. Per germline, CDR1 SGHTS and CDR2 YDEGEE. CDR3 protein: CASSWTGAFNQPQHF. In DNA form, the CDR3 reads TGTGCCAGCAGCTGGACAGGGGCTTTCAATCAGCCCCAGCATTTT.

The J gene is TRBJ2-1, the V gene TRBV18; 9 positions match TRBD1. Trimming removed 10 bases from V and 5 bases from J; junction bases left unmatched: 12. Germline CDR1 and CDR2: KGHSH and LQKENI. The CDR3 spans 15 residues. CDR3 in amino acids: CAIGSRDRVDNEQFF. DNA for the CDR3: TGTGCCATAGGCTCCCGGGACAGGGTTGACAATGAGCAGTTCTTC.

The table lists this clone with a few counts. The chain links TRBV5-1 to TRBJ1-3, with D maybe TRBD1 (6 bases). This CDR3 is 16 amino acids long. V lost 3 bases, J lost 0 bases, and 13 bases lay in between. CDR1 and CDR2 from the germline V gene are SGHRS and YFSETQ. The CDR3 DNA reads as TGCGCCAGCAGCTATGAGGGGGTTAGCTCTGGAAACACCATATATTTT. Its protein product is CASSYEGVSSGNTIYF.

V usage is TRBV5-1 and J usage is TRBJ2-5, with 14 bases identical to TRBD2. The CDR3 totals 17 residues. The germline V gene encodes CDR1 SGHRS and CDR2 YFSETQ. Unmatched junction bases numbered 8, after V lost 4 bases and J lost 3 bases. The chain's CDR3 is CASSPGTSGSFKETQYF. CDR3 nucleotides: TGCGCCAGCAGCCCCGGGACTAGCGGGAGCTTTAAAGAGACCCAGTACTTC. The full variable domain, rest sourced from reference TRBV5-1 and TRBJ2-5, is KAGVTQTPRYLIKTRGQQVTLSCSPISGHRSVSWYQQTPGQGLQFLFEYFSETQRNKGNFPGRFSGRQFSNSRSEMNVSTLELGDSALYLCASSPGTSGSFKETQYFGPGTRLLVL.

This sequence joins TRBV29-1 and TRBJ1-2; tentative D call: TRBD1 (6 bases). V lost 0 bases and J lost 5, with 7 bases in between. CDR3 length: 12 amino acids. The germline CDR1 and CDR2 sequences are SQVTM and ANQGSEA. CDR3 DNA: TGCAGCGTTGAAGAGGGGGCTTATGGCTACACCTTC. This codes for CSVEEGAYGYTF.

A few counts support this clone. This chain links TRBV5-4 with TRBJ2-5, with 9 bases identical to TRBD2. The CDR3 has 15 residues. Germline CDR1 is SGHNT and CDR2 is YYREEE (reference sequence). The ends lost 0 bases at V and 2 bases at J; junction bases unmatched: 2. The CDR3 is CASSLATSGQETQYF. The CDR3 nucleotides read TGTGCCAGCAGCTTGGCGACTAGCGGACAAGAGACCCAGTACTTC.